This T cell receptor beta chain comes out of a study of blood T cell repertoires in COVID-19. Study-wide background: Samples representing acute and convalescent COVID-19 were sourced from the United States, Italy and Spain. T cells, B-cell-depleted T cells, or PBMCs supplied cDNA or gDNA.

Authors' processing steps: Using reference gene primer amplification, nucleated cell counts were estimated. The table came from immunoSEQ multiplex PCR; TCRdb's copy has only in-frame clones and leaves some out. V and J calls and clone size come straight from that table; D and trimming were deduced from the DNA. The profile shows over 350,000 clones, more than 80% of them singletons. Germline-derived CDR1 and CDR2 are DFQATT and SNEGSKA (reference sequence). The CDR3 extends over 11 amino acids. Trimming removed 8 bases from V and 3 bases from J, with 10 bases in between. This TCR came from a woman in her 30s with active or convalescent COVID-19. The gene calls are TRBV20-1 and TRBJ1-1; D is unresolved. Sequencing was done on a sample of peripheral blood. The CDR3 region is CSSRVDTEAFF. Written as DNA, the CDR3 is TGCAGTTCGAGGGTGGACACTGAAGCTTTCTTT.